Listed below are T cell receptor beta chains from one sample, sequenced in a study of Graves' ophthalmopathy and Graves' hyperthyroidism. One entry per CDR3 protein, called by TCRdb with MiXCR from the multiplex PCR reads. The table has around 1.1 million distinct CDR3 sequences, roughly 35% seen once. What was sequenced was peripheral blood or thyroid tissue (not recorded which). Receptor source: an adult man with Graves' hyperthyroidism. The CDR3 runs from the conserved cysteine through the conserved F or W. The order of the fields is D gene, V gene, clone size, J gene, CDR3 protein, CDR3 DNA. A D gene is named only where the DNA matches it firmly. Size values are once, few and many counts, or a class for expanded clones, and some rows have none.

>NA|TRBV29-1|NA|TRBJ2-7
CSLADPYEQYF
TGCAGCTTGGCCGACCCATACGAGCAGTACTTC
>TRBD1|TRBV2|many|TRBJ2-2
CASRGTGGNTGELFF
TGTGCCAGCAGAGGGACAGGGGGGAACACCGGGGAGCTGTTTTTT
>NA|TRBV7-2|NA|TRBJ1-1
CAYQRIATEAFF
TGTGCCTACCAAAGGATTGCCACTGAAGCTTTCTTT
>NA|TRBV15|many|TRBJ1-1
CATRTEGGGTEAFF
TGTGCCACCAGAACAGAAGGGGGGGGCACTGAAGCTTTCTTT
>NA|TRBV5-1|many|TRBJ1-6
CASRGPETSYNSPLHF
TGCGCCAGCCGGGGGCCGGAGACCAGCTATAATTCACCCCTCCACTTT
>TRBD1|TRBV7-3|many|TRBJ1-1
CASSLGGRGLGTEAFF
TGTGCCAGCAGCTTAGGGGGCAGGGGGCTCGGCACTGAAGCTTTCTTT
>TRBD2|TRBV10-3|NA|TRBJ2-3
CAISRTSGGDTDTQYF
TGTGCCATCAGTCGGACTAGCGGGGGAGATACAGATACGCAGTATTTT
>TRBD2|TRBV27|NA|TRBJ2-5
CASSLSFRLAGQETQYF
TGTGCCAGCAGTTTATCTTTTCGACTAGCGGGGCAAGAGACCCAGTACTTC
>NA|TRBV5-1|many|TRBJ2-2
CASVQGHDTGELFF
TGCGCCAGCGTACAGGGACACGACACCGGGGAGCTGTTTTTT
>NA|TRBV15|many|TRBJ1-4
CATSRDKGRGDEKLFF
TGTGCCACCAGCAGAGATAAGGGACGGGGGGATGAAAAACTGTTTTTT
>TRBD1|TRBV27|NA|TRBJ1-5
CASSLSSGTGSNQPQHF
TGTGCCAGCAGTTTGTCTTCCGGGACAGGGAGCAATCAGCCCCAGCATTTT
>NA|TRBV12-3/TRBV12-4|many|TRBJ2-5
CASSLAGTLQETQYF
TGTGCCAGCAGTTTAGCAGGGACCTTGCAAGAGACCCAGTACTTC
>TRBD2|TRBV28|NA|TRBJ2-7
CASTGRAGLYEQYF
TGTGCCAGCACCGGGAGGGCCGGTCTGTACGAGCAGTACTTC
>NA|TRBV9|once|TRBJ1-4
CASSALTPGEKLFF
TGTGCCAGCAGCGCTCTCACCCCCGGAGAAAAACTGTTTTTT
>TRBD1|TRBV29-1|NA|TRBJ2-7
CSVERVGRQGANEQYF
TGCAGCGTTGAACGAGTCGGGAGACAGGGGGCGAACGAGCAGTACTTC
>TRBD1|TRBV11-2|many|TRBJ2-7
CASSSTGVSYEQYF
TGTGCCAGCAGCTCGACAGGGGTCTCCTACGAGCAGTACTTC
>NA|TRBV4-1|NA|TRBJ1-1
CASSRIQSGRNTEAFF
TGCGCCAGCAGCCGAATACAGTCCGGGAGGAACACTGAAGCTTTCTTT
>NA|TRBV7-2|few|TRBJ1-6
CASSLTLTANSPLHF
TGTGCCAGCAGCTTAACCCTAACGGCGAATTCACCCCTCCACTTT
>TRBD1|TRBV14|many|TRBJ1-2
CASSHEGQGYYGYTF
TGTGCCAGCAGCCATGAGGGACAGGGATACTATGGCTACACCTTC
>NA|TRBV29-1|once|TRBJ1-4
CSVSPGLFF
TGCAGCGTTAGTCCGGGACTGTTTTTT
>NA|TRBV6-2/TRBV6-3|NA|TRBJ2-5
CASSWSIGVETQYF
TGTGCCAGCAGCTGGAGCATTGGGGTAGAGACCCAGTACTTC
>TRBD1|TRBV5-1|NA|TRBJ1-1
CASSFGAGGFSFF
TGCGCCAGCAGCTTTGGGGCAGGGGGCTTTTCTTTCTTT
>NA|TRBV5-1|NA|TRBJ2-7
CASKRGQDYEQYF
TGCGCCAGCAAAAGGGGCCAAGACTACGAGCAGTACTTC